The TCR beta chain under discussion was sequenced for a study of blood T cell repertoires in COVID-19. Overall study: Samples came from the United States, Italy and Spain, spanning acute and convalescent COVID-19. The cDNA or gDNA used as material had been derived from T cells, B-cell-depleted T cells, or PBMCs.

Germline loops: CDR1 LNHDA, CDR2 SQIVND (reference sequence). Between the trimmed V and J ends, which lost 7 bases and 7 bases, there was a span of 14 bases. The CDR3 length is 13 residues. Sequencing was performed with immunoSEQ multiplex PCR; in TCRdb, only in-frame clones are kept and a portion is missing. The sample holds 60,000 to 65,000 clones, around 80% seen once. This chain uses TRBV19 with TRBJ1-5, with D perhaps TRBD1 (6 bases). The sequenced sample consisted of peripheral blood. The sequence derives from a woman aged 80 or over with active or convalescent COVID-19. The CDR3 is CASMEQGGQPQHF. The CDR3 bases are TGTGCCAGTATGGAACAGGGCGGGCAGCCCCAGCATTTT.